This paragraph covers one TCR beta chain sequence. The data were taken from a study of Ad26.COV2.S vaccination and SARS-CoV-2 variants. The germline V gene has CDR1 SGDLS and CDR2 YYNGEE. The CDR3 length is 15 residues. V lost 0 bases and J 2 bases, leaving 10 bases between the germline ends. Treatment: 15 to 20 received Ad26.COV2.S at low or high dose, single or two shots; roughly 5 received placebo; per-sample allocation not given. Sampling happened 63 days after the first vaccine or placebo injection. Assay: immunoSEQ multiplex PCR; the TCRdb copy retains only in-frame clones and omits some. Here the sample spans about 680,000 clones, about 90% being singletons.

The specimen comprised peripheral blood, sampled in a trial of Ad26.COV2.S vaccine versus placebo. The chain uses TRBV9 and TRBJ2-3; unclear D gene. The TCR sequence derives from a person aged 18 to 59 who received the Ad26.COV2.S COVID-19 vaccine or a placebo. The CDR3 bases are TGTGCCAGCAGCGTAGGGGGAAAACCCACAGATACGCAGTATTTT. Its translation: CASSVGGKPTDTQYF.